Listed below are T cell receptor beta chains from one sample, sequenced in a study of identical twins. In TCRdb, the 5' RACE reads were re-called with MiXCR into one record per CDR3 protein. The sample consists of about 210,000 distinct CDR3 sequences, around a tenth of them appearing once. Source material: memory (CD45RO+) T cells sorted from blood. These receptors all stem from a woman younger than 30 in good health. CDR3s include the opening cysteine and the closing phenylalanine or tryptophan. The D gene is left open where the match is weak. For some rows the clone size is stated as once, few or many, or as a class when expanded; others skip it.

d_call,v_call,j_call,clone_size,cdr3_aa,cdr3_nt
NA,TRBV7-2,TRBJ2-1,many,CASSPEPRGFEQFF,TGTGCCAGCAGCCCGGAGCCTCGGGGGTTTGAGCAGTTCTTC
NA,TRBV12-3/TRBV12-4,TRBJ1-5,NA,CASSSGGLNNQPQHF,TGTGCCAGCAGTTCTGGGGGCCTGAACAATCAGCCCCAGCATTTT
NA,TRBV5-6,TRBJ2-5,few,CASSLAPLRETQYF,TGTGCCAGCAGCTTGGCCCCTCTCCGGGAGACCCAGTACTTC
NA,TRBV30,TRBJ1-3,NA,CAWGRYSGNTIYF,TGTGCCTGGGGGAGGTACTCTGGAAACACCATATATTTT
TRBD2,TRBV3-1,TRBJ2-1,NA,CASAPGTSGSWNEQFF,TGTGCCAGCGCCCCGGGGACTAGCGGGAGTTGGAATGAGCAGTTCTTC
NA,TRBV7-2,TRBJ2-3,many,CASSLSVHADTQYF,TGTGCCAGCAGCTTATCCGTTCACGCAGATACGCAGTATTTT
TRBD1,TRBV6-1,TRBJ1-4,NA,CASMGQFATNEKLFF,TGTGCCAGCATGGGACAGTTTGCAACTAATGAAAAACTGTTTTTT
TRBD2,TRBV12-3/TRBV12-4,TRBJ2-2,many,CASSLIFLAGVSGELFF,TGTGCCAGCAGTTTAATCTTCCTAGCGGGAGTCAGCGGGGAGCTGTTTTTT
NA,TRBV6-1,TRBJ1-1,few,CASSPLPGANTEAFF,TGTGCCAGCAGCCCACTCCCCGGGGCGAACACTGAAGCTTTCTTT
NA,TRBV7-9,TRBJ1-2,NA,CASSLLQYGYTF,TGTGCCAGCAGCTTATTACAGTATGGCTACACCTTC
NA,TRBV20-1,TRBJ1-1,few,CSVGRDEAFF,TGCAGTGTTGGGCGAGATGAAGCTTTCTTT
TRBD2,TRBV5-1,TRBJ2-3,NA,CASSSVVGLAGGGDTQYF,TGCGCCAGCAGCTCCGTCGTCGGACTAGCGGGGGGGGGAGATACGCAGTATTTT
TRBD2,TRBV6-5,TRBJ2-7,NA,CASSSSGTSGSASYEQYF,TGTGCCAGCAGTTCCTCCGGGACTAGCGGGAGTGCGTCCTACGAGCAGTACTTC
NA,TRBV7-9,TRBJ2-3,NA,CASSTNTLPTDTQYF,TGTGCCAGCAGCACCAACACCCTCCCCACAGATACGCAGTATTTT
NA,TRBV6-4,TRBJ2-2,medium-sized,CASSDTNTGELFF,TGTGCCAGCAGTGACACGAACACCGGGGAGCTGTTTTTT
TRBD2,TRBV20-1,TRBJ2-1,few,CSASSRRTSGYNEQFF,TGCAGTGCTTCATCCCGGAGGACTAGCGGCTACAATGAGCAGTTCTTC
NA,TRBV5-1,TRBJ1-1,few,CASSKQVRDTEAFF,TGCGCCAGCAGCAAACAGGTGCGGGACACTGAAGCTTTCTTT
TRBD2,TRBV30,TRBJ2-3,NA,CAWSEGTSADTQYF,TGTGCCTGGAGTGAAGGGACTAGCGCAGATACGCAGTATTTT
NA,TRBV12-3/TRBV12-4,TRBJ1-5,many,CASSLGQRNQPQHF,TGTGCCAGCAGTTTAGGGCAGCGCAATCAGCCCCAGCATTTT
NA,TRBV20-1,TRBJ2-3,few,CSVEATDTQYF,TGCAGTGTAGAAGCCACAGATACGCAGTATTTT
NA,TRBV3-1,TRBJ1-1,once,CASSLRSRITEAFF,TGTGCCAGCAGCCTAAGAAGTAGGATCACTGAAGCTTTCTTT
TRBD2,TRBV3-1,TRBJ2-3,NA,CASSQEGPLAGGTDTQYF,TGTGCCAGCAGCCAAGAAGGCCCTCTAGCGGGGGGCACAGATACGCAGTATTTT
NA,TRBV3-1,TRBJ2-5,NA,CASSPTRLQETQYF,TGTGCCAGCAGCCCAACACGGTTACAAGAGACCCAGTACTTC
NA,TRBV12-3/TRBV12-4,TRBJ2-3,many,CASRTAGFSPGTDTQYF,TGTGCCAGCCGGACGGCGGGATTCTCCCCGGGCACAGATACGCAGTATTTT
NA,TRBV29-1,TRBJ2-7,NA,CSARGSNYEQYF,TGCAGCGCGCGGGGTTCGAACTACGAGCAGTACTTC
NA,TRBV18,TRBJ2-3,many,CASSPGSTDTQYF,TGTGCCAGCAGCCCGGGAAGCACAGATACGCAGTATTTT
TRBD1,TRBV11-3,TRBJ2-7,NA,CASSPGTGVREQYF,TGTGCCAGCAGCCCCGGGACAGGGGTACGCGAGCAGTACTTC
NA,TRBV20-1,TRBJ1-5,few,CSARVGGGSNQPQHF,TGCAGTGCTAGAGTAGGGGGTGGAAGCAATCAGCCCCAGCATTTT
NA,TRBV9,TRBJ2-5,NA,CASSVAGGLDRETQYF,TGTGCCAGCAGCGTAGCAGGAGGGCTAGACAGAGAGACCCAGTACTTC
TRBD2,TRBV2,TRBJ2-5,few,CAKAGAQETQYF,TGTGCCAAAGCGGGGGCCCAAGAGACCCAGTACTTC
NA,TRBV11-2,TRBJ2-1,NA,CASSWTSGGGEQFF,TGTGCCAGCAGCTGGACCTCGGGTGGGGGCGAGCAGTTCTTC
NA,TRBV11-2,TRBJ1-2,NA,CASSLEPAGGSYTF,TGTGCCAGCAGCTTAGAACCCGCCGGGGGAAGCTACACCTTC
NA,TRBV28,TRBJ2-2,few,CASVEGPTGELFF,TGTGCCAGCGTCGAGGGCCCTACCGGGGAGCTGTTTTTT
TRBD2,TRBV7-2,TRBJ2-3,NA,CASSSTPSGRDTQYF,TGTGCCAGCAGCTCAACACCTAGCGGGAGGGATACGCAGTATTTT
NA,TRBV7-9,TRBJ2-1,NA,CASSSSAAGAYNEQFF,TGTGCCAGCAGCTCTAGTGCAGCGGGCGCCTACAATGAGCAGTTCTTC
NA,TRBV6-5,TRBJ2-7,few,CASSYGWGQHEQYF,TGTGCCAGCAGTTACGGGTGGGGACAACACGAGCAGTACTTC
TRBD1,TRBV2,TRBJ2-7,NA,CASSRRDRDYEQYF,TGTGCCAGCAGCCGCCGGGACAGGGACTACGAGCAGTACTTC
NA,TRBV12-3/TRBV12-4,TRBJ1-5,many,CASSFGRSWPQHF,TGTGCCAGCAGTTTTGGGCGGAGCTGGCCCCAGCATTTT
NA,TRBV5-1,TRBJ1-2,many,CASSLAPDKNYGYTF,TGCGCCAGCAGCTTGGCTCCGGACAAGAACTATGGCTACACCTTC
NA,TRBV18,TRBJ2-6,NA,CASSPEGLSGANVLTF,TGTGCCAGCTCACCAGAAGGACTGTCTGGGGCCAACGTCCTGACTTTC
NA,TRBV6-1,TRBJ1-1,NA,CASRDFFTNTEAFF,TGTGCCAGCAGGGACTTTTTCACGAACACTGAAGCTTTCTTT
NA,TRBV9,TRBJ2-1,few,CASSVPGTRTKFF,TGTGCCAGCAGCGTCCCCGGGACAAGGACGAAATTCTTC
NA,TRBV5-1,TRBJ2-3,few,CASSLGRGYTDTQYF,TGCGCCAGCAGCTTGGGAAGAGGTTACACAGATACGCAGTATTTT
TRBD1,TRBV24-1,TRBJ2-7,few,CATRLTGERYEQYF,TGTGCCACGAGACTGACAGGGGAACGCTACGAGCAGTACTTC